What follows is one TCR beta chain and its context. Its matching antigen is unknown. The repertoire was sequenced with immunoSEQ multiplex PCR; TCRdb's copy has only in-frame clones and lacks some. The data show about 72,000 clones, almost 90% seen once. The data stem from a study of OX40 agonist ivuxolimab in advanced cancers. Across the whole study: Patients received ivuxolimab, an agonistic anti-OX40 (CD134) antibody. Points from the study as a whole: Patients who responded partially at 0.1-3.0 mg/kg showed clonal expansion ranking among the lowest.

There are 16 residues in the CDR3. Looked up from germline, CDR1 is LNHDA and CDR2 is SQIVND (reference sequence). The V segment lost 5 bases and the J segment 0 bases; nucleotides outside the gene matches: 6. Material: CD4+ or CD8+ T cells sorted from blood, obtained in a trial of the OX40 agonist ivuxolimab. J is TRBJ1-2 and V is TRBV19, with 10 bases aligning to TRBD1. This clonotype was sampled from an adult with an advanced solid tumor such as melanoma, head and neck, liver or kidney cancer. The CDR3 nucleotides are TGTGCCAGTAGTGCGCAAGGACAGGGGGCTAACTATGGCTACACCTTC. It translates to CASSAQGQGANYGYTF.